This T cell receptor (beta chain) appears in the sequencing data of a study of cytomegalovirus exposure and HLA in healthy donors. As for the study in general: The Caucasian-associated ancestry cluster contained around four fifths of the approximately 400 genotyped donors. Notes on the study in general: No immune exposure information besides CMV serostatus was available. TCR beta chain V- and J-gene trimming was linked, in a later analysis, to a missense variant in DCLRE1C. Among the most significant clusters, several appeared linked to common viral pathogens in a later analysis.

The PCR made use of 60 Vbeta and 13 Jbeta primers. TCRdb keeps only in-frame clones here, not all; method: immunoSEQ multiplex PCR. Of about 160,000 clones listed, roughly 76% are singletons. As to this clone: What it binds is unknown.

Germline V gives CDR1 SGHNT, CDR2 YYREEE (reference sequence). V gave up 4 bases and J gave up 4 bases; unmatched junction bases: 4. This CDR3 comprises 15 residues. The source material was PBMCs. The chain links TRBV5-4 to TRBJ2-1; 11 positions agree with TRBD2. This TCR was recovered from a man aged 55 to 70 in good health and CMV-seronegative. The CDR3 DNA reads TGTGCCAGCAGCCCCGGGACTAGCGGATACAATGAGCAGTTCTTC. Translating gives CASSPGTSGYNEQFF.